What follows is one T cell receptor beta chain and its context. The sample is drawn from a study of T cell responses to AZD1222 COVID-19 vaccine. The wider study: Combined were second doses at about 4 or about 12 weeks.

Method: immunoSEQ multiplex PCR; TCRdb's copy keeps in-frame clones and lacks some. In the table there are 55,000 to 85,000 clones, roughly 89% of which are singletons. This specimen was peripheral blood, taken on day 0 of AZD1222 vaccination. The sequence derives from an adult in good health.

The CDR3 here is CASSSSTGYTEAFF. The CDR3 DNA reads as TGTGCCAGCAGTTCGTCGACAGGATACACTGAAGCTTTCTTT. The chain uses TRBV27 and TRBJ1-1; possible D gene TRBD1, 6 bases. Trimming cost V 4 bases and J 3 bases, with 12 bases left between them. This CDR3 contains 14 residues. Germline CDR1 MNHEY, CDR2 SMNVEV (reference sequence).